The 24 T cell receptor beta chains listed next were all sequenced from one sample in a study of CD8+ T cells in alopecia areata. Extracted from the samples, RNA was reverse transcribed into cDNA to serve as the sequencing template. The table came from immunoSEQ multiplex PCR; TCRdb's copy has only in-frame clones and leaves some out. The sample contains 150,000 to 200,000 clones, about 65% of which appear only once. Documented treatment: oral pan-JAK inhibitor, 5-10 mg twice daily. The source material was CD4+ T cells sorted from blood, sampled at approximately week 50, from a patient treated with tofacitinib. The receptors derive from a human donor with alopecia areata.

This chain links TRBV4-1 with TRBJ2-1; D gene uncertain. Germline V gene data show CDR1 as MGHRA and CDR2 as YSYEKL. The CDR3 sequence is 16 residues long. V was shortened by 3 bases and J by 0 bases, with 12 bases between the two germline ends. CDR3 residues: CASSHIGRSSYNEQFF. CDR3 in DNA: TGCGCCAGCAGCCATATAGGACGGAGCTCCTACAATGAGCAGTTCTTC.

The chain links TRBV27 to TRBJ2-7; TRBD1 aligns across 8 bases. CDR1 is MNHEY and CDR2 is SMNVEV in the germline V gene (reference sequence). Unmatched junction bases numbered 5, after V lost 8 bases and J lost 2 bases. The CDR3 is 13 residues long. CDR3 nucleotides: TGTGCCAGCTCCACAGGGGGAGCCTACGAGCAGTACTTC. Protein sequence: CASSTGGAYEQYF.

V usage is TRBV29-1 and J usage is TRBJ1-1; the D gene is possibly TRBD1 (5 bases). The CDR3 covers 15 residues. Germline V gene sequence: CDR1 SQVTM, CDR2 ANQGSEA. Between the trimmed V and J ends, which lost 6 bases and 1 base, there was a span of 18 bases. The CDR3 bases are TGCAGCGTCGATCCGGGGCCCTTGGGGAACACTGAAGCTTTCTTT. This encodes CSVDPGPLGNTEAFF.

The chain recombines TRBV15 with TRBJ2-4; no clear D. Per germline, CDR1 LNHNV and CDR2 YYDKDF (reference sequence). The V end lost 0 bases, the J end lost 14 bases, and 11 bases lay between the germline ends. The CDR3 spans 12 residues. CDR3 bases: TGTGCCACCAGCAGAGATCCCGGACGGAAGTACTTC. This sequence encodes CATSRDPGRKYF.

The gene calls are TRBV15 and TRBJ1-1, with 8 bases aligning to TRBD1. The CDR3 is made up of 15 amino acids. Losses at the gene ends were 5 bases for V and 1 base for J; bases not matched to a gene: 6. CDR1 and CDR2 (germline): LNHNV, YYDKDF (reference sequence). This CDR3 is CATSARDRQNTEAFF. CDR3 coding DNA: TGTGCCACCAGCGCGCGGGACAGGCAGAACACTGAAGCTTTCTTT.

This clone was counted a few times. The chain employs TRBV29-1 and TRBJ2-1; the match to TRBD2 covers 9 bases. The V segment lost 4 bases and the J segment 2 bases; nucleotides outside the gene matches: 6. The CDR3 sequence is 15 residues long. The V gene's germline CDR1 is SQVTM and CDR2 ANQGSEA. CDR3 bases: TGCAGCGTTGCGGTCGCGGGGGGGCCCTACAATGAGCAGTTCTTC. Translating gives CSVAVAGGPYNEQFF.

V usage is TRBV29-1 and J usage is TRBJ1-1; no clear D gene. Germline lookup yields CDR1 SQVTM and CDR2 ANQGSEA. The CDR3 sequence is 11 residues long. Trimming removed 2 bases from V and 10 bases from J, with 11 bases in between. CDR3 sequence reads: CSVEYLKGAFF. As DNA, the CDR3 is TGCAGCGTTGAATACCTAAAAGGAGCTTTCTTT.

As DNA, the CDR3 is TGCGCCAGCAGCCCGGGATCTACAAATGAAAAACTGTTTTTT. Encoded protein: CASSPGSTNEKLFF. The chain recombines TRBV4-3 with TRBJ1-4; D remains unclear. The CDR3 has 14 residues. Trimming left V 4 bases short and J 5 bases short, with 11 bases between. The germline gives CDR1 LGHNA, CDR2 YSLEER.

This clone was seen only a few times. CDR3 DNA sequence: TGTGCCAGCAGTTCATCGGGACAGCAAGAGACCCAGTACTTC. Its protein product is CASSSSGQQETQYF. The chain has TRBV6-6 and TRBJ2-5, with 7 bases fitting TRBD1. The CDR3 extends over 14 amino acids. Germline-derived CDR1 and CDR2 are MNHNY and SVGAGI (reference sequence). The junction had 4 bases not matched to a gene; V was cut back by 4 bases and J by 2 bases.

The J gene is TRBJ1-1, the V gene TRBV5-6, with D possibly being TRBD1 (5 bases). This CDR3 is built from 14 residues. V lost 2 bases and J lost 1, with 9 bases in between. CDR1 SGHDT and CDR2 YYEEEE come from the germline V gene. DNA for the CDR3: TGTGCCAGCAGCTTAGGGACTTCGAACACTGAAGCTTTCTTT. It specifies CASSLGTSNTEAFF.

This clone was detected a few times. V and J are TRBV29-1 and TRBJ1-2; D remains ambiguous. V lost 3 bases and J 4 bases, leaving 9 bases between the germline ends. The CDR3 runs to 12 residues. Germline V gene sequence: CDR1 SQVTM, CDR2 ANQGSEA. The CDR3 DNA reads TGCAGCGTTGATCACGGTATCTATGGCTACACCTTC. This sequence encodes CSVDHGIYGYTF.

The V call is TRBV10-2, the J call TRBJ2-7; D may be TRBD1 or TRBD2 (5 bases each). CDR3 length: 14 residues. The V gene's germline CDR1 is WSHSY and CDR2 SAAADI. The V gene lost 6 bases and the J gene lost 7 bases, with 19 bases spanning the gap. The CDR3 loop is CASSTRGQNREQYF. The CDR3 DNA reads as TGCGCCAGCAGCACCCGGGGCCAAAATCGGGAGCAGTACTTC.

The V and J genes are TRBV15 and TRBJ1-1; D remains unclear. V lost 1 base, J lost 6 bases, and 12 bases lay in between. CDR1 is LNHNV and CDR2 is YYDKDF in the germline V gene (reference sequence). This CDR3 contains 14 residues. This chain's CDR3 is CATSRVREGSEAFF. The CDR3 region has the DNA TGTGCCACCAGCAGAGTGAGGGAGGGATCTGAAGCTTTCTTT. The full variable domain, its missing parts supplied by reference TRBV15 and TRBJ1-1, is DAMVIQNPRYQVTQFGKPVTLSCSQTLNHNVMYWYQQKSSQAPKLLFHYYDKDFNNEADTPDNFQSRRPNTSFCFLDIRSPGLGDTAMYLCATSRVREGSEAFFGQGTRLTVV.

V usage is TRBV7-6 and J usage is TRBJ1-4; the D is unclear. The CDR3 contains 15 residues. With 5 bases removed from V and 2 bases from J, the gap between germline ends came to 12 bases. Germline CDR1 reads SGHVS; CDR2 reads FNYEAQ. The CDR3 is CASSSLAVTNEKLFF. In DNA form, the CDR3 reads TGTGCCAGCAGCAGTCTCGCGGTGACTAATGAAAAACTGTTTTTT.

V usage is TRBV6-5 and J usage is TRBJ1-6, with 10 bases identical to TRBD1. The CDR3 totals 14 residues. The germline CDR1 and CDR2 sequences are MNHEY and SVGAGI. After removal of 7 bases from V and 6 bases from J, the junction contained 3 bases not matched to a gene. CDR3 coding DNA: TGTGCCAGCACCAGGGACAGGGGTAATTCACCCCTCCACTTT. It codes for CASTRDRGNSPLHF.

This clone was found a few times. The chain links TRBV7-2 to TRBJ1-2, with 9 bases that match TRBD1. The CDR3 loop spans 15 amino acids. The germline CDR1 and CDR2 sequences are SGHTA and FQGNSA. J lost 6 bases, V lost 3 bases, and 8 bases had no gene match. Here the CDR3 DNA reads TGTGCCAGCAGCTTCCGGACAGGGGAGGCTGATGGCTACACCTTC. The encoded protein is CASSFRTGEADGYTF.

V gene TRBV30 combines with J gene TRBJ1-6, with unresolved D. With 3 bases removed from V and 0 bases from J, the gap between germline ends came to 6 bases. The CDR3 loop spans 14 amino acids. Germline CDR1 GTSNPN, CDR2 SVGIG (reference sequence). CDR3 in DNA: TGTGCCTGGAGAGTTTCCTCCTATAATTCACCCCTCCACTTT. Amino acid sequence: CAWRVSSYNSPLHF.

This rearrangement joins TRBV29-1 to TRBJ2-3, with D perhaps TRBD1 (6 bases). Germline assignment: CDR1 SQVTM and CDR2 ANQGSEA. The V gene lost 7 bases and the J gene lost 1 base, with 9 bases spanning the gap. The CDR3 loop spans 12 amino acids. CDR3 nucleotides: TGCAGCGGTGGGGGCCGCACAGATACGCAGTATTTT. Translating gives CSGGGRTDTQYF.

This CDR3 reads CASSYGMGPGETQYF. The CDR3, as DNA: TGTGCCAGCAGTTACGGAATGGGGCCTGGGGAGACCCAGTACTTC. V is TRBV6-5 and J is TRBJ2-5; possible D gene TRBD1, 5 bases. The CDR3 length is 15 residues. V lost 2 bases and J lost 5, with 15 bases in between. Germline assignment: CDR1 MNHEY and CDR2 SVGAGI.

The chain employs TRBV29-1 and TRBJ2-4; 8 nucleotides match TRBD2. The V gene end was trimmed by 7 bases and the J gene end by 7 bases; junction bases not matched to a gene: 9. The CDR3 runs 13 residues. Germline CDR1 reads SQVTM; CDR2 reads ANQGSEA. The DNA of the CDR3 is TGCAGCGCCTCCGGGACTAGAGGGAACATTCAGTACTTC. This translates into CSASGTRGNIQYF.

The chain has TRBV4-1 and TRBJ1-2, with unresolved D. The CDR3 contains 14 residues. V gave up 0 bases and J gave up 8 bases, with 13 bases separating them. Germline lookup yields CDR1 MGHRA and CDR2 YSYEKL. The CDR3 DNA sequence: TGCGCCAGCAGCCAAGAAGACGGCAGAGGCGGCTACACCTTC. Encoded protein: CASSQEDGRGGYTF.

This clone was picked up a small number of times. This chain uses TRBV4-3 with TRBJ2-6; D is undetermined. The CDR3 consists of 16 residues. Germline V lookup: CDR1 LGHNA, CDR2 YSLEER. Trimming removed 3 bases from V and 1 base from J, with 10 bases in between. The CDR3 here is CASSHLVVSGANVLTF. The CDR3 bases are TGCGCCAGCAGCCATCTAGTGGTATCTGGGGCCAACGTCCTGACTTTC.

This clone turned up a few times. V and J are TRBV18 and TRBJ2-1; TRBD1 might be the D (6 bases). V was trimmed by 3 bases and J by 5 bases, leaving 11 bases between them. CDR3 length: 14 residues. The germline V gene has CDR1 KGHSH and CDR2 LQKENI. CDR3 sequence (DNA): TGTGCCAGCTCACCTCTAAGGACAGACAATGAGCAGTTCTTC. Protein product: CASSPLRTDNEQFF.

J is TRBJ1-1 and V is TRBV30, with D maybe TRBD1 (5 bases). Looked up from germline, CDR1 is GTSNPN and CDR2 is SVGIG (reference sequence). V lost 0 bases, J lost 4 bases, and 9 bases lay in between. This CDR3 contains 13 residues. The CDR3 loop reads CAWSVQGITEAFF. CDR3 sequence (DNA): TGTGCCTGGAGTGTGCAGGGAATCACTGAAGCTTTCTTT.